This T cell receptor (beta chain) was sequenced for a study of blood T cells in healthy people across ages. Study-level background: In model experiments, template switching was able to capture about one barcoded beta molecule for every two T cells that were present. Study results and limitations: Higher diversity, along with more naive CD4+ cells, distinguished long-lived donors from aged donors.

As for this clonotype: Its antigen is not identified.

Donation came from healthy Caucasian individuals in Russia who were aged about 6 to 95. The authors extracted at least 5 micrograms of total RNA per sample. Together with a sample-barcoded 5' primer, a J-beta primer mix was included in a second PCR lasting about 7 to 12 cycles. From the 5' RACE reads, TCRdb called clonotypes with MiXCR, one entry per CDR3 protein. The data show about 780,000 distinct CDR3 sequences, with 46% seen just once and 15% to 20% held by the top ten. What was sequenced was blood. The source of this sequence is a man of 80 years or more in good health.

The CDR3 coding sequence is TGTGCCGGGACCGGGACAGGGGGAGGCGAGCAGTACTTC. As protein: CAGTGTGGGEQYF. The V and J genes are TRBV7-8 and TRBJ2-5, with TRBD1 matching 11 bases. The end of the DNA is better explained by TRBJ2-7, so the J call may be wrong. Per germline, CDR1 SGHVS and CDR2 FQNEAQ. The CDR3 loop spans 13 amino acids.